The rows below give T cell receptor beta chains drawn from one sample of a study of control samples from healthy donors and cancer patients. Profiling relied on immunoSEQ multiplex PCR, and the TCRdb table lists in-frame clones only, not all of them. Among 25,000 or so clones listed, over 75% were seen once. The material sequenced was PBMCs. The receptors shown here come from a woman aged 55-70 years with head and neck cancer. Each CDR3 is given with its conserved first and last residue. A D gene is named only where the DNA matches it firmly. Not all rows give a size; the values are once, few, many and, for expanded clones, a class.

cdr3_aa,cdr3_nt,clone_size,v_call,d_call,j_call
CASSPREARENSPLHF,TGTGCCAGCTCACCCAGAGAGGCGCGTGAGAATTCACCCCTCCACTTT,-,TRBV18,-,TRBJ1-6
CASSPRTDTLKTQYF,TGTGCCAGCTCACCTCGAACAGACACCCTCAAGACCCAGTACTTC,-,TRBV18,-,TRBJ2-5
CASSSSGATGELFF,TGTGCCAGCAGCTCCTCAGGGGCCACCGGGGAGCTGTTTTTT,-,TRBV5-4,-,TRBJ2-2
CASSYSRGAGGRAGYNEQFF,TGTGCCAGCAGTTACTCGAGAGGGGCTGGCGGGAGGGCCGGCTACAATGAGCAGTTCTTC,once,TRBV6-2/TRBV6-3,TRBD2,TRBJ2-1
CASSPMEGANTEAFF,TGTGCCAGCTCACCAATGGAGGGGGCGAACACTGAAGCTTTCTTT,-,TRBV18,TRBD1,TRBJ1-1
CASSPRGNTEAFF,TGTGCCAGCTCACCCCGAGGGAACACTGAAGCTTTCTTT,-,TRBV18,-,TRBJ1-1
CASSEGSRGGQTQYF,TGTGCCAGCAGTGAAGGGTCCCGGGGGGGTCAGACCCAGTACTTC,-,TRBV27,TRBD2,TRBJ2-5
CASSPDGEQPQHF,TGTGCCAGCAGCCCTGACGGAGAGCAGCCCCAGCATTTT,-,TRBV3-1/TRBV3-2,-,TRBJ1-5
CAISVGLNNYEQYF,TGTGCCATCAGTGTGGGGCTGAACAACTACGAGCAGTACTTC,-,TRBV10-3,-,TRBJ2-7
CASSIMYTGELFF,TGTGCCAGTAGTATCATGTACACCGGGGAGCTGTTTTTT,-,TRBV19,-,TRBJ2-2
CASSQGVSGAGNQPQHF,TGCGCCAGCAGCCAAGGGGTTTCCGGGGCGGGCAATCAGCCCCAGCATTTT,-,TRBV4-3,-,TRBJ1-5
CASSPAAREETQYF,TGTGCCAGCAGCCCCGCGGCGAGGGAAGAGACCCAGTACTTC,-,TRBV9,-,TRBJ2-5
CASSRRRGDEQFF,TGTGCCAGCAGCCGCCGCCGAGGGGATGAGCAGTTCTTC,-,TRBV7-2,-,TRBJ2-1
CASSLGTSLEQYF,TGTGCCAGCAGCTTAGGGACCTCCCTCGAGCAGTACTTC,-,TRBV7-2,-,TRBJ2-7
CASSQGQGREKLFF,TGTGCCAGCAGCCAGGGACAGGGGAGAGAAAAACTGTTTTTT,-,TRBV7-9,TRBD1,TRBJ1-4
CATVRSPTSSYEQYF,TGTGCCACCGTGCGTAGTCCCACTTCCTCCTACGAGCAGTACTTC,-,TRBV6-6,-,TRBJ2-7
CASSATRTNYGYTF,TGTGCCAGCAGCGCAACCCGGACTAACTATGGCTACACCTTC,-,TRBV11-2,-,TRBJ1-2
CASSQKGIRGRNTEAFF,TGCGCCAGCAGCCAAAAGGGGATCAGGGGGCGAAACACTGAAGCTTTCTTT,-,TRBV4-1,TRBD1,TRBJ1-1
CASSPLVGQEETQYF,TGTGCCAGCAGCCCGCTCGTTGGACAGGAGGAGACCCAGTACTTC,medium-sized,TRBV14,TRBD1,TRBJ2-5
CASSYSFSDIQYF,TGTGCCAGCAGTTACTCGTTTTCTGACATTCAGTACTTC,-,TRBV6-5,-,TRBJ2-4
CASSQAVRAEKLFF,TGTGCCAGCAGCCAAGCCGTTAGGGCTGAAAAACTGTTTTTT,-,TRBV14,-,TRBJ1-4
CASSLAHTDTQYF,TGTGCCAGCAGTTTAGCTCACACAGATACGCAGTATTTT,few,TRBV12-3/TRBV12-4,-,TRBJ2-3
CASSFYRGREATNEKLFF,TGTGCCAGCAGCTTCTACAGGGGGCGCGAGGCAACTAATGAAAAACTGTTTTTT,-,TRBV5-6,TRBD1,TRBJ1-4
CASSTGQDTQYF,TGTGCCAGTAGTACAGGCCAGGATACGCAGTATTTT,-,TRBV19,-,TRBJ2-3
CASSAPVTGTTYGYTF,TGTGCCAGCAGCGCCCCCGTCACCGGGACAACCTATGGCTACACCTTC,-,TRBV7-9,-,TRBJ1-2
CASSLARGVRSYEQYF,TGTGCCAGCAGTTTGGCGAGGGGCGTACGGTCCTACGAGCAGTACTTC,few,TRBV6-5,-,TRBJ2-7
CASSREQETQYF,TGTGCCAGCAGTAGGGAGCAAGAGACCCAGTACTTC,-,TRBV2,-,TRBJ2-5
CASSPQGDTGELFF,TGTGCCAGTAGCCCACAGGGGGACACCGGGGAGCTGTTTTTT,few,TRBV19,TRBD1,TRBJ2-2
CASGLGLANVLTF,TGTGCTAGTGGTTTGGGATTGGCCAACGTCCTGACTTTC,-,TRBV12-5,-,TRBJ2-6
CASSLVGLFF,TGTGCCAGCAGCTTAGTAGGTCTGTTCTTC,few,TRBV7-9,-,TRBJ2-1
CASSYLGGGGTYEQYF,TGTGCCAGCAGTTACCTCGGCGGCGGTGGTACCTACGAGCAGTACTTC,-,TRBV6-2/TRBV6-3,-,TRBJ2-7
CASSLGLGGTNTGELFF,TGTGCCAGCAGCTTAGGTTTAGGGGGGACGAACACCGGGGAGCTGTTTTTT,-,TRBV5-4,-,TRBJ2-2